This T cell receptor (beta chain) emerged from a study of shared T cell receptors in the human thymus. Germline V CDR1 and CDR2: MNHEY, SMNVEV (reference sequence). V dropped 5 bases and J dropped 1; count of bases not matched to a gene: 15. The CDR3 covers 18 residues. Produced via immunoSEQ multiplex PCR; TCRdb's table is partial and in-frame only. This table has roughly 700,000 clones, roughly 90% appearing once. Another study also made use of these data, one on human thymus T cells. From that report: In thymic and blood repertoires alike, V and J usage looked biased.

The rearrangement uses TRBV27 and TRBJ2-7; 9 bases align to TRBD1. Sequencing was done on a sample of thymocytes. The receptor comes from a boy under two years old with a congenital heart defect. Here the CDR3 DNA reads TGTGCCAGCAGTCCTCGGGACAGGGAAGATGGGATTTCCTACGAGCAGTACTTC. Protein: CASSPRDREDGISYEQYF.